This T cell receptor (beta chain) was captured by sequencing in a study of TIL therapy for anti-PD-1-resistant metastatic lung cancer. The V gene's germline CDR1 is GTSNPN and CDR2 SVGIG (reference sequence). The CDR3 contains 17 residues. V dropped 2 bases and J dropped 0; count of bases not matched to a gene: 10. The libraries were made with immunoSEQ v3. Data came from immunoSEQ multiplex PCR; TCRdb stores just in-frame clones and leaves some out. This table has more than 9,500 clones, roughly three quarters appearing once. As to time point: pre-treatment sample, taken before nivolumab and TIL therapy.

The source is a person aged 25-85 years with non-small cell lung cancer. V gene TRBV30 combines with J gene TRBJ1-5; 7 positions agree with TRBD1. This specimen consisted of blood, obtained at baseline. CDR3 residues: CAWSRSRDSYSNQPQHF. The CDR3 DNA is TGTGCCTGGAGTCGATCCCGGGACAGCTATAGCAATCAGCCCCAGCATTTT. Variable domain in full (rest from reference TRBV30 and TRBJ1-5): SQTIHQWPATLVQPVGSPLSLECTVEGTSNPNLYWYRQAAGRGLQLLFYSVGIGQISSEVPQNLSASRPQDRQFILSSKKLLLSDSGFYLCAWSRSRDSYSNQPQHFGDGTRLSIL.